This record looks at one T cell receptor beta chain sequence and its context. This clonotype has ten or more counts. What antigen it recognizes has not been identified. No much larger clonotype is one base removed from it; base qualities were not supplied. The sample is drawn from a study of molecular identifiers for immune sequencing clone quantification (dated by TCRdb to 2017 to 2018). The study in broad terms: In a replicate experiment, RNA from roughly 21,000 or 96,000 naive CD8 T cells was split into five aliquots, four of which were sequenced. The study was a methods study using CD8 T cells to benchmark molecular-identifier clustering-based TCR repertoire sequencing (MIDCIRS) and TCR RNA copy counting.

The paper's findings and limits, for the study overall: Modeling estimated about 3 recovered TCR RNA copies per cell, compared with about ten by digital PCR, which implies 30% to 35% capture efficiency. Even against a background of around 950,000 naive CD8 T cells, spiked-in Jurkat TCR RNA amounting to a single cell's worth was reported to be detectable. Clones above 20 RNA copies held over 99% of molecules in CMV-specific effector cells but under 1% in naive cells. The naive libraries included spiked-in Jurkat TCR RNA (over nine copies' worth), and this RNA is not part of the donor repertoire. The sizes of highly expanded clones could end up underestimated when identical TCR molecules share a barcode. Without barcode sub-clustering, chimeric consensus sequences inflated TCR diversity; chimeras reached as high as 47%.

Libraries came from PCR. The reads were generated on an Illumina HiSeq 4000. Preparation of bulk TCR libraries followed a previously described approach, with the TCR primers listed in Table S5. The Qiagen AllPrep DNA/RNA kit was used to purify total RNA. Reads from multiple sequencing runs of the same library were pooled before analysis. On the authors' methods: Only reads with exact TCR constant sequence were kept, trimmed to 150 nt, and grouped by their 12-nt molecular barcodes. Reads in each barcode group were sub-clustered using a 15% Levenshtein threshold, and a quality-weighted consensus sequence was built for each RNA molecule. Non-functional sequences were filtered out, along with any lower-count sequence sitting one edit away from another sequence. On the basis of fitting two negative binomial distributions, barcode sub-clusters with fewer than 20% of the maximum read count were discarded. The public reads were reanalyzed by TCRdb: fastp trimming at Q25, MiXCR alignment, in-frame beta chains only. Rows matching on CDR3 protein sequence are summarized as one entry with the most common DNA and genes. The V and J calls were not made by the authors but by TCRdb's processing. In all, the sample holds 250,000 to 350,000 distinct CDR3 sequences, and 20% to 25% of those were seen once. The top ten clones comprise approximately 0.83% of the sample.

The CDR3 contains 12 residues, cysteine and phenylalanine counted. The read is trimmed to its CDR3 DNA, 36 bases read in frame from base 1. Trimming removed 1 base from V and 6 bases from J, leaving 5 bases between the germline ends. Taken from the germline V gene, the CDR1 and CDR2 loops are MDHEN and SYDVKM. Libraries of naive CD8 T cells were built from anywhere between about 20,000 and 1,000,000 sorted cells, with 10%, 30% or 50% of the purified RNA used. Naive CD8 T cells, defined as CD8+CD4-CCR7+CD45RA+, were FACS-sorted into RLT Plus buffer on a BD FACSAria II. Detection sensitivity was tested by spiking Jurkat RNA equal to some 10 TCR copies' worth into samples containing about 19,000-1,000,000 naive CD8 T cells. CD8 T cells were enriched with RosetteSep CD8+ T Cell Enrichment Cocktail and Ficoll-Paque, followed by ACK red cell lysis.

Sequenced input: naive CD8+ T cells from blood, with Jurkat cell RNA spiked in. The sample's cell subset or site, from its label and the paper: FACS-sorted CD8+CD4-CCR7+CD45RA+ naive T cells. The sequence was obtained from a human donor in good health. Some libraries in this study had Jurkat cell RNA spiked in. The V gene is TRBV28 and the J gene is TRBJ2-3; a confident D gene designation cannot be given. The CDR3: CASSLYGDTQYF. The nucleotides are TGTGCCAGCAGTTTATACGGCGATACGCAGTATTTT.